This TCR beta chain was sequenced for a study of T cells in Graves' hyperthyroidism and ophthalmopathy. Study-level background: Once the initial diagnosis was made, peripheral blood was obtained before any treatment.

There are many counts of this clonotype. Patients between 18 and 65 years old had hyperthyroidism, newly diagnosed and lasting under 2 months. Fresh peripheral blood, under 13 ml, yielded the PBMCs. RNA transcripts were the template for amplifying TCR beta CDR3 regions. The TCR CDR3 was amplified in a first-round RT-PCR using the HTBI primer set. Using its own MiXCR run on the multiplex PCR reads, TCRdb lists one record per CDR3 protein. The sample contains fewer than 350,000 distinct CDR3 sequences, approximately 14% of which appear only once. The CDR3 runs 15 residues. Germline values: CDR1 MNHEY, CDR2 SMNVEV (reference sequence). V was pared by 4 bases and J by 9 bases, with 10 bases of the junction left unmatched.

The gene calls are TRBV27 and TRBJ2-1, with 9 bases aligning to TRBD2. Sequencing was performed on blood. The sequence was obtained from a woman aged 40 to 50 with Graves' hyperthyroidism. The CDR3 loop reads CASSYEASGIGEQFF. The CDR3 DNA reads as TGTGCCAGCAGTTATGAAGCTAGCGGGATAGGTGAGCAGTTCTTC.